This is a list of T cell receptor beta chains from one sample in a study of OX40 agonist ivuxolimab in advanced cancers. TCRdb's table, derived via immunoSEQ multiplex PCR, lists solely in-frame clones and lacks some. The sample lists approximately 100,000 clones, roughly four fifths seen once, with 5.5% in the top ten. The source material was CD4+ or CD8+ T cells sorted from blood, sampled in a trial of the OX40 agonist ivuxolimab. The receptor source for this set is an adult with an advanced solid tumor such as melanoma, head and neck, liver or kidney cancer. The CDR3 runs from the conserved cysteine through the conserved F or W. D genes are given only for firm matches.

V gene,J gene,D gene,CDR3 protein,CDR3 DNA
TRBV7-2,TRBJ2-7,TRBD2,CASSLVGGRAHEQYF,TGTGCCAGCAGCTTAGTGGGCGGGAGGGCCCACGAGCAGTACTTC
TRBV4-3,TRBJ2-7,TRBD1,CASSQDLTGWANEQYF,TGCGCCAGCAGCCAAGACCTGACAGGGTGGGCCAACGAGCAGTACTTC
TRBV10-3,TRBJ1-1,.,CAISPTRTEAFF,TGTGCCATCAGCCCGACGCGGACTGAAGCTTTCTTT
TRBV4-2,TRBJ2-3,.,CASSPGTSTDTQYF,TGTGCCAGCAGCCCCGGGACTAGCACAGATACGCAGTATTTT
TRBV19,TRBJ2-1,TRBD2,CASSGGGLAGSRYYNEQFF,TGTGCCAGTAGTGGCGGAGGACTAGCGGGAAGTAGATACTACAATGAGCAGTTCTTC
TRBV7-8,TRBJ1-4,.,CASSLSATNEKLFF,TGTGCCAGCAGCTTAAGCGCAACTAATGAAAAACTGTTTTTT
TRBV19,TRBJ2-7,.,CASSNQASSYEQYF,TGTGCCAGTAGTAATCAGGCGAGCTCCTACGAGCAGTACTTC
TRBV6-6,TRBJ2-1,.,CASSYDVSSYNEQFF,TGTGCCAGCAGTTACGACGTAAGCTCCTACAATGAGCAGTTCTTC
TRBV14,TRBJ2-1,.,CASSQDVSWEYNEQFF,TGTGCCAGCAGCCAAGACGTGTCCTGGGAATACAATGAGCAGTTCTTC
TRBV10-3,TRBJ2-1,.,CAISEGNEQFF,TGTGCCATCAGTGAGGGGAATGAGCAGTTCTTC
TRBV20-1,TRBJ2-1,TRBD2,CSASSGDEQFF,TGCAGTGCCTCTAGCGGGGATGAGCAGTTCTTC
TRBV25-1,TRBJ1-2,TRBD1,CASSDPTGGNYGYTF,TGTGCCAGCAGTGATCCGACAGGGGGGAACTATGGCTACACCTTC
TRBV14,TRBJ1-1,.,CASSRRSTTEAFF,TGTGCCAGCTCGCGGCGTAGTACCACTGAAGCTTTCTTT
TRBV2,TRBJ1-4,.,CASRGGTNEKLFF,TGTGCCAGCAGGGGGGGAACTAATGAAAAACTGTTTTTT
TRBV6-4,TRBJ2-5,.,CASSDSPTRQPKRTQYF,TGTGCCAGCAGTGACTCTCCTACCCGACAGCCGAAACGGACCCAGTACTTC
TRBV29-1,TRBJ1-1,TRBD1,CSAGQGLGTEAFF,TGCAGCGCCGGACAGGGGTTGGGCACTGAAGCTTTCTTT
TRBV18,TRBJ2-7,.,CASSPLLGSSYEQYF,TGTGCCAGCTCACCACTCTTGGGGAGCTCCTACGAGCAGTACTTC
TRBV4-1,TRBJ1-5,.,CASSQDQTSGSNQPQHF,TGCGCCAGCAGCCAAGATCAAACGAGCGGGTCTAATCAGCCCCAGCATTTT
TRBV7-8,TRBJ2-3,.,CASSLATVGTLTDTQYF,TGTGCCAGCAGCTTAGCTACTGTCGGGACATTAACAGATACGCAGTATTTT
TRBV9,TRBJ2-3,.,CASSVSGAAGDTQYF,TGTGCCAGCAGCGTATCCGGGGCAGCGGGAGATACGCAGTATTTT
TRBV7-2,TRBJ2-2,TRBD2,CASSPGTSRNTGELFF,TGTGCCAGCAGCCCGGGGACTAGCCGGAACACCGGGGAGCTGTTTTTT
TRBV30,TRBJ1-2,TRBD1,CARSGTGGLEGYTF,TGTGCCCGCTCTGGGACAGGGGGCTTAGAGGGCTACACCTTC